The text below deals with one T cell receptor (beta chain). As yet, its antigen is unknown. As to time point: cycle 4 day 1 (C4D1), after about 6 weeks of nivolumab. Brentuximab vedotin exposure varied among the patients, all of whom had relapsed after autologous stem cell transplantation. CDR1 is SGHRS, CDR2 YFSETQ, per germline. The CDR3 is 12 residues long. The ends were cut back, 3 bases at V and 6 bases at J, with 8 bases in the middle. Only in-frame clones appear in the TCRdb table, and some are missing; sequencing was by immunoSEQ multiplex PCR. The profile shows roughly 94,000 clones, about 92% of them singletons. The data stem from a study of PD-1 blockade in classical Hodgkin lymphoma. Findings of the study overall: Exclusion covered patients beginning nivolumab under 1 year post-ASCT. According to reports, newly diagnosed patients had lower baseline TCR diversity than healthy donors, and relapsed/refractory patients had lower baseline TCR diversity still. Before treatment, complete responders showed about the same diversity as newly diagnosed patients. Causes of the repertoire differences remain undefined, possibly disease activity or prior therapy.

Specimen: peripheral blood mononuclear cells (PBMCs), collected before the fourth cycle of nivolumab. V and J are TRBV5-1 and TRBJ2-3; the D gene is possibly TRBD1 (6 bases). The clonotype was recovered from a human donor with classical Hodgkin lymphoma. The DNA for the CDR3 is TGCGCCAGCAGCTCAAGGGGGGATACGCAGTATTTT. Amino acids: CASSSRGDTQYF.